This T cell receptor (beta chain) was recorded in a study of blood T cell repertoires in COVID-19. At the level of the study: Some COVID-19 samples were acute and others convalescent; all came from the United States, Italy and Spain. T cells, B-cell-depleted T cells, or PBMCs provided the cDNA or gDNA that served as material.

This CDR3 has 13 amino acids. Trimming left V 4 bases short and J 8 bases short, with 14 bases between. Looked up from germline, CDR1 is WNHNN and CDR2 is SYGVQD (reference sequence). Original processing notes: For nucleated cells, counts were estimated from reference gene primer amplification. The repertoire was sequenced with immunoSEQ multiplex PCR; TCRdb's copy has only in-frame clones and lacks some. That table furnishes V, J and clone size, whereas the DNA furnished D and trimming. This repertoire shows around 170,000 clones, approximately 79% found once; its top ten account for under 15%. This TCR came from a young man with active or convalescent COVID-19. This chain connects TRBV10-1 to TRBJ1-1, with D perhaps TRBD1 (5 bases). The sample comprised peripheral blood. The CDR3 sequence: CASSGRRGTEAFF. CDR3 nucleotides: TGCGCCAGCAGTGGCCGGCGGGGGACCGAAGCTTTCTTT.